The 20 T cell receptor beta chains reported below all come from one sample, sequenced in a study of monozygotic twins with inflammatory bowel disease. TCRdb re-called the 5' RACE reads and catalogs CDR3 proteins one per entry, DNA excluded. Found here are fewer than 550,000 distinct CDR3 sequences; the top ten clones hold approximately 2.4%. The sequencing input was blood. The origin of the receptors is a human donor with ulcerative colitis or Crohn's disease, or a healthy co-twin of an affected twin (not recorded which).

The rearrangement uses TRBV5-1 and TRBJ2-7; TCRdb's D gene call, TRBD1, goes unchecked for lack of DNA. Germline V gene data show CDR1 as SGHRS and CDR2 as YFSETQ. The CDR3 loop spans 15 amino acids. CDR3 sequence reads: CASSPGQYLSAEQYF.

The chain links TRBV19 to TRBJ1-1. CDR1 is LNHDA, CDR2 SQIVND, per germline (reference sequence). The CDR3 runs 14 residues. The CDR3 spells CASRFDGLGTEAFF.

The chain joins TRBV20-1 to TRBJ1-1. This CDR3 has 12 residues. The germline CDR1 and CDR2 sequences are DFQATT and SNEGSKA (reference sequence). The CDR3 spells CSAWGLNTEAFF.

This chain links TRBV5-1 with TRBJ1-2; the TRBD1 assignment by TCRdb is unverifiable without DNA. There are 15 residues in the CDR3. Germline CDR1 reads SGHRS; CDR2 reads YFSETQ. Here the CDR3 reads CASSLTAGVNDGYTF.

V usage is TRBV7-3 and J usage is TRBJ2-2; as DNA is missing, the TRBD1 call by TCRdb cannot be tested. CDR1 is SGHTA and CDR2 is FQGTGA in the germline V gene. The CDR3 is made up of 16 amino acids. This CDR3 reads CASSATGTANTGELFF.

The chain couples TRBV5-6 to TRBJ1-2; TCRdb names TRBD1, which stays unverified in the absence of DNA. This CDR3 is built from 15 residues. Germline V gene lookup returns CDR1 SGHDT and CDR2 YYEEEE. CDR3 protein: CASSRTGGAGYGYTF.

This chain links TRBV24-1 with TRBJ2-3. The CDR3 loop spans 12 amino acids. Germline V gives CDR1 KGHDR, CDR2 SFDVKD. CDR3 in amino acids: CATADPTDTQYF.

This chain uses TRBV24-1 with TRBJ1-2. The CDR3 has 13 residues. Germline V gene data show CDR1 as KGHDR and CDR2 as SFDVKD. The CDR3 region is CATSGNLNYGYTF.

The J gene is TRBJ2-4, the V gene TRBV2; TCRdb picks TRBD2, but there is no DNA to check that call. The CDR3 consists of 16 residues. CDR1 and CDR2 (germline): SNHLY, FYNNEI. The CDR3 sequence: CASSPTSGLAKNIQYF.

The chain uses TRBV27 and TRBJ1-4. The CDR3 length is 17 residues. CDR1 and CDR2 (germline): MNHEY, SMNVEV (reference sequence). CDR3: CASSPDRTAATNEKLFF. Filled out from reference TRBV27 and TRBJ1-4, the complete variable domain reads EAQVTQNPRYLITVTGKKLTVTCSQNMNHEYMSWYRQDPGLGLRQIYYSMNVEVTDKGDVPEGYKVSRKEKRNFPLILESPSPNQTSLYFCASSPDRTAATNEKLFFGSGTQLSVL.

V is TRBV18 and J is TRBJ2-1; TCRdb picks TRBD1, but there is no DNA to check that call. This CDR3 contains 13 residues. Germline CDR1 is KGHSH and CDR2 is LQKENI. CDR3 protein: CASSPQTDREPHF.

The chain joins TRBV12-3 or TRBV12-4 to TRBJ2-1; as DNA is missing, the TRBD2 call by TCRdb cannot be tested. This CDR3 has 15 amino acids. The CDR3 spells CASSFGVGEGNEQFF.

The V and J genes are TRBV7-2 and TRBJ1-1; TCRdb names TRBD1, which stays unverified in the absence of DNA. This CDR3 has 15 amino acids. CDR1 and CDR2 (germline): SGHTA, FQGNSA. CDR3 loop: CASSSPGQGTAEAFF. Drawing the rest from reference TRBV7-2 and TRBJ1-1, the complete variable domain is GAGVSQSPSNKVTEKGKDVELRCDPISGHTALYWYRQSLGQGLEFLIYFQGNSAPDKSGLPSDRFSAERTGGSVSTLTIQRTQQEDSAVYLCASSSPGQGTAEAFFGQGTRLTVV.

The chain couples TRBV2 to TRBJ2-5; absent DNA, TCRdb's TRBD1 call cannot be checked. The CDR3 extends over 16 amino acids. Germline V gene data show CDR1 as SNHLY and CDR2 as FYNNEI. The CDR3 sequence is CASSKERPPRRETQYF. The full variable domain, its missing parts supplied by reference TRBV2 and TRBJ2-5, is EPEVTQTPSHQVTQMGQEVILRCVPISNHLYFYWYRQILGQKVEFLVSFYNNEISEKSEIFDDQFSVERPDGSNFTLKIRSTKLEDSAMYFCASSKERPPRRETQYFGPGTRLLVL.

The rearrangement links TRBV5-1 to TRBJ2-1; TCRdb's D call, TRBD1, is unchecked because there is no DNA. CDR1 and CDR2 from the germline V gene are SGHRS and YFSETQ. There are 12 residues in the CDR3. This CDR3 reads CASSFQGNEQFF. Drawing the rest from reference TRBV5-1 and TRBJ2-1, the complete variable domain is KAGVTQTPRYLIKTRGQQVTLSCSPISGHRSVSWYQQTPGQGLQFLFEYFSETQRNKGNFPGRFSGRQFSNSRSEMNVSTLELGDSALYLCASSFQGNEQFFGPGTRLTVL.

The genes are TRBV7-9 and TRBJ2-3; no DNA is available, so the TRBD2 call from TCRdb remains unchecked. This CDR3 has 15 amino acids. Germline V gives CDR1 SEHNR, CDR2 FQNEAQ (reference sequence). CDR3 in amino acids: CASLSTSGVTDTQYF.

The genes are TRBV15 and TRBJ2-2; TCRdb lists TRBD1, though no DNA is available to test this call. The germline gives CDR1 LNHNV, CDR2 YYDKDF (reference sequence). This CDR3 spans 16 amino acids. This chain's CDR3 is CATSRDRQGSPGELFF. Combining the CDR3 with reference TRBV15 and TRBJ2-2 gives the whole variable domain DAMVIQNPRYQVTQFGKPVTLSCSQTLNHNVMYWYQQKSSQAPKLLFHYYDKDFNNEADTPDNFQSRRPNTSFCFLDIRSPGLGDTAMYLCATSRDRQGSPGELFFGEGSRLTVL.

J is TRBJ1-2 and V is TRBV6-6; TCRdb selects TRBD1, and the lack of DNA leaves this call unchecked. The CDR3 is made up of 14 amino acids. Germline V gene data show CDR1 as MNHNY and CDR2 as SVGAGI (reference sequence). The CDR3 spells CASKALGDNYGYTF.

This chain joins TRBV2 and TRBJ2-5; TCRdb calls TRBD2, which cannot be checked without DNA. The CDR3 sequence is 15 residues long. In germline, CDR1 is SNHLY, CDR2 FYNNEI. The CDR3 region is CASSELAGVLETQYF. Full variable domain (remainder filled in from reference TRBV2 and TRBJ2-5): EPEVTQTPSHQVTQMGQEVILRCVPISNHLYFYWYRQILGQKVEFLVSFYNNEISEKSEIFDDQFSVERPDGSNFTLKIRSTKLEDSAMYFCASSELAGVLETQYFGPGTRLLVL.

The J gene is TRBJ2-3, the V gene TRBV5-1; lacking DNA, the TRBD1 call made by TCRdb goes unchecked. Per the germline V gene, CDR1 is SGHRS and CDR2 is YFSETQ. CDR3 size: 16 residues. CDR3 loop: CASSLGGRGGTDTQYF.